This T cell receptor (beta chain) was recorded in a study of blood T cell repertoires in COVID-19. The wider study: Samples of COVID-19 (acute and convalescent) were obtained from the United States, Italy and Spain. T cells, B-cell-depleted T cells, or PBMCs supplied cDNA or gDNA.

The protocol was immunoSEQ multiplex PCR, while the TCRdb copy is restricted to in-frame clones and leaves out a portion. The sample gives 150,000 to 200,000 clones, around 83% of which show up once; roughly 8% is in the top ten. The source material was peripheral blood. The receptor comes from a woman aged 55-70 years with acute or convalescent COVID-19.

CDR3 in amino acids: CASSLGARVAFF. In nucleotides, the CDR3 is TGTGCCAGCAGCTTAGGAGCGAGGGTAGCTTTCTTT. The chain employs TRBV13 and TRBJ1-1; D is uncertain. Between the trimmed V and J ends, which lost 0 bases and 10 bases, there was a span of 9 bases. This CDR3 is 12 amino acids long. Germline V gene lookup returns CDR1 PRHDT and CDR2 FYEKMQ (reference sequence).